This paragraph covers one T cell receptor (beta chain) sequence. TCRdb itself ran the 5' RACE reads through MiXCR, one entry per CDR3 protein. The sample has fewer than 450,000 distinct CDR3 sequences, approximately 25% seen once. This sample was included in a study of T-cell memory formation after mild COVID-19. The origin of this receptor is an adult woman who had mild COVID-19 (a few samples of this study predate the infection). Cell type and time point are not known. The specimen sequenced was PBMCs or a T cell subset sorted from them (not recorded which).

The CDR3 DNA sequence: TGTGCCAGCAGTCAGACTAGCGGGGCTTTCACCGGGGAGCTGTTTTTT. Translated: CASSQTSGAFTGELFF. The chain joins TRBV27 to TRBJ2-2; TRBD2 matches at 11 bases. This CDR3 region has 16 residues. Trimming cost V 5 bases and J 4 bases; bases outside gene matches: 6. Germline V gene data show CDR1 as MNHEY and CDR2 as SMNVEV (reference sequence).